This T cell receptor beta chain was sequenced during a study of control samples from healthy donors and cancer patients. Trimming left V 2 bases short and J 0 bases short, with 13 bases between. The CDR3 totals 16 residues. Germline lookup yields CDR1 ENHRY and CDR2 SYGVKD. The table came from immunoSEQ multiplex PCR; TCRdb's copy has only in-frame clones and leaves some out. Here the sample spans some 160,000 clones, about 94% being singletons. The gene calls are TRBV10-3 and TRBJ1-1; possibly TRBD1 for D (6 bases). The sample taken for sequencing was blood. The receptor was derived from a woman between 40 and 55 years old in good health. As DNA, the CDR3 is TGTGCCATCAGTGAGCTCGGGGGCGTAATGAACACTGAAGCTTTCTTT. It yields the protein CAISELGGVMNTEAFF.